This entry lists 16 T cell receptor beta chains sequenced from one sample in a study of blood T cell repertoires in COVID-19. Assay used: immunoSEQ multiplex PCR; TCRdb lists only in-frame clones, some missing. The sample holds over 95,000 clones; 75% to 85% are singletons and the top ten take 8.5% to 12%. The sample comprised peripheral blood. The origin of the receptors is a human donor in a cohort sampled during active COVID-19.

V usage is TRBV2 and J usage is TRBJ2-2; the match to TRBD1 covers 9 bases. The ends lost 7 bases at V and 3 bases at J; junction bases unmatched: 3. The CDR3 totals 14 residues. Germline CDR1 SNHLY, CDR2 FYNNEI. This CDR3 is CASIGTGYTGELFF. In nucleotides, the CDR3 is TGTGCCAGCATCGGGACAGGGTACACCGGGGAGCTGTTTTTT.

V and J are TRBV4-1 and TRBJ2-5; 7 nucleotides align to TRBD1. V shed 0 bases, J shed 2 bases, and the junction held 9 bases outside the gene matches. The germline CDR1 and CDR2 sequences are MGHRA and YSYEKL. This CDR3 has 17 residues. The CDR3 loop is CASSQDRQGKIQETQYF. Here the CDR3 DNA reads TGCGCCAGCAGCCAAGATCGACAGGGAAAGATACAAGAGACCCAGTACTTC.

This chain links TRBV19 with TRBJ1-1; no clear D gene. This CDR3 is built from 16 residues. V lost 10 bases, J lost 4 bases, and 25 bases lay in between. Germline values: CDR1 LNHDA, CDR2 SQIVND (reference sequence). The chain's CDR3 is CATLRRRRNVGTEAFF. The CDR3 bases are TGTGCCACCCTGAGACGGCGGCGGAATGTTGGCACTGAAGCTTTCTTT.

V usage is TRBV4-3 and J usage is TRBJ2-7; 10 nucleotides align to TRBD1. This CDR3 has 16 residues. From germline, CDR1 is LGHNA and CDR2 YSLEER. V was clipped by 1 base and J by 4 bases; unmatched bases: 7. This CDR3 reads CASSQAFGQGVYEQYF. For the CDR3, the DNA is TGCGCCAGCAGCCAAGCTTTCGGACAGGGGGTATACGAGCAGTACTTC.

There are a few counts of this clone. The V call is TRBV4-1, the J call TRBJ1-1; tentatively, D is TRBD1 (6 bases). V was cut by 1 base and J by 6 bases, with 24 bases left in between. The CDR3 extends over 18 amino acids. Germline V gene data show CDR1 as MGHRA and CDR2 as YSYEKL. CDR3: CASSQGRQGKWLSPEAFF. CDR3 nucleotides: TGCGCCAGCAGCCAAGGGAGGCAGGGGAAATGGTTATCTCCTGAAGCTTTCTTT.

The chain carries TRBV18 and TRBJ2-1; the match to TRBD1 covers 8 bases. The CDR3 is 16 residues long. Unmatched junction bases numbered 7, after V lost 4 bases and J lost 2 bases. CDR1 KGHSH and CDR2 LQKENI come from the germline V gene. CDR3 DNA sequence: TGTGCCAGCTCACGGGGACAGGTTGAACCCTACAATGAGCAGTTCTTC. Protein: CASSRGQVEPYNEQFF. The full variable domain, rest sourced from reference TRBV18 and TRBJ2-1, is NAGVMQNPRHLVRRRGQEARLRCSPMKGHSHVYWYRQLPEEGLKFMVYLQKENIIDESGMPKERFSAEFPKEGPSILRIQQVVRGDSAAYFCASSRGQVEPYNEQFFGPGTRLTVL.

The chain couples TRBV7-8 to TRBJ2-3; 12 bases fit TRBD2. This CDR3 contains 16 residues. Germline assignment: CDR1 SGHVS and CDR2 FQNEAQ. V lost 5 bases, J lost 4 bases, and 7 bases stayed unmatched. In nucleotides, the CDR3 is TGTGCCAGCAGCACGCGGACTAGCGGGGAGGCAGATACGCAGTATTTT. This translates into CASSTRTSGEADTQYF.

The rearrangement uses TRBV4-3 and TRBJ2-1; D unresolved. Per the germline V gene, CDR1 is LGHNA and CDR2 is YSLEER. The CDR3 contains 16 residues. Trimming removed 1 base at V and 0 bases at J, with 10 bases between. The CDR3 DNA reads TGCGCCAGCAGCCAAGGAGACACGAGCTCCTACAATGAGCAGTTCTTC. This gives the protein CASSQGDTSSYNEQFF.

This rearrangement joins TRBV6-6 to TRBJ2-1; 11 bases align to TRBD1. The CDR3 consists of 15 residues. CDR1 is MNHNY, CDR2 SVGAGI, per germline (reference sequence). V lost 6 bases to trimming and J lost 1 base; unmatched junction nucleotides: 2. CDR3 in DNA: TGTGCCAGCAGGCGGGACAGGGGGTCCTACAATGAGCAGTTCTTC. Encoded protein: CASRRDRGSYNEQFF.

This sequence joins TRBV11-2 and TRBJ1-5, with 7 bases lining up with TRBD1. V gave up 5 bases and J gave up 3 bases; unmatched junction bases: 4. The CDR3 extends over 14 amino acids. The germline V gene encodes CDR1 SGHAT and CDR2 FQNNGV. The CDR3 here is CASSRDSNNQPQHF. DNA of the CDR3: TGTGCCAGCAGCCGGGACAGTAACAATCAGCCCCAGCATTTT.

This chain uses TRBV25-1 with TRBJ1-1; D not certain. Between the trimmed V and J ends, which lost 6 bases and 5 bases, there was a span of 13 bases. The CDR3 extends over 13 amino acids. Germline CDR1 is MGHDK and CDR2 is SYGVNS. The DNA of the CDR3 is TGTGCCAGCAGAGCCGGGCCGGGGACTGAAGCTTTCTTT. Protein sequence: CASRAGPGTEAFF.

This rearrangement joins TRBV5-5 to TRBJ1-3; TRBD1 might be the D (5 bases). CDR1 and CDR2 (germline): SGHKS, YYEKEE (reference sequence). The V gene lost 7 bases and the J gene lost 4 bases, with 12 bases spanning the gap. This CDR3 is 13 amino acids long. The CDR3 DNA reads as TGTGCCAGCCAGCTGACAGAAGGAAACACCATATATTTT. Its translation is CASQLTEGNTIYF.

The CDR3 spells CASKLSGGGFDTQYF. Here the CDR3 DNA reads TGCGCCAGCAAACTATCAGGGGGCGGTTTTGATACGCAGTATTTT. This chain uses TRBV5-1 with TRBJ2-3, with 8 bases identical to TRBD1. Trimming took 6 bases from V and 6 from J; bases not matched to a gene: 12. Germline CDR1 reads SGHRS; CDR2 reads YFSETQ. The CDR3 is 15 residues long. The entire variable domain, with the rest obtained from reference TRBV5-1 and TRBJ2-3, is as follows: KAGVTQTPRYLIKTRGQQVTLSCSPISGHRSVSWYQQTPGQGLQFLFEYFSETQRNKGNFPGRFSGRQFSNSRSEMNVSTLELGDSALYLCASKLSGGGFDTQYFGPGTRLTVL.

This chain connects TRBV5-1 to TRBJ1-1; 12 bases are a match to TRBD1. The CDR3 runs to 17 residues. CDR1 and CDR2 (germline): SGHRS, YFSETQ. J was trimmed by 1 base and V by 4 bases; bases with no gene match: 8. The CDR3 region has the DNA TGCGCCAGCAGCCCCGGGACAGGGGGCGGTTGGAACACTGAAGCTTTCTTT. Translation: CASSPGTGGGWNTEAFF.

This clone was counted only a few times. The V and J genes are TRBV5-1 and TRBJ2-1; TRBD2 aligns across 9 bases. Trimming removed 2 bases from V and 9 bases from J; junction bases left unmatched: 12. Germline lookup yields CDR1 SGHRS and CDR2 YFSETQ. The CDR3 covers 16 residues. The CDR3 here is CASSLTYGGRASEQFF. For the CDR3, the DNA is TGCGCCAGCAGCTTAACTTATGGCGGGAGGGCGTCTGAGCAGTTCTTC.

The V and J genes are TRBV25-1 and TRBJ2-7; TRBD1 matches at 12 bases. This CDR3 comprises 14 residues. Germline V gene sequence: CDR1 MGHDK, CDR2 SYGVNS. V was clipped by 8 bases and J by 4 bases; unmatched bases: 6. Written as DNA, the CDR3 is TGTGCCAGCGCGGGACAGGGGGCGTTGTACGAGCAGTACTTC. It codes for CASAGQGALYEQYF.